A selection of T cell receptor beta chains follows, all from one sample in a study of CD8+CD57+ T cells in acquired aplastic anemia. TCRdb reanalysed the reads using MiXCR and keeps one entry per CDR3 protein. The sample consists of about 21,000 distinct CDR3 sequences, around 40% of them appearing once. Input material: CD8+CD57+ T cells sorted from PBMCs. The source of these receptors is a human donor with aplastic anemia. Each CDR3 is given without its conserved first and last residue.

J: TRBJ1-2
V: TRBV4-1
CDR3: ASSPGQGADYGYT

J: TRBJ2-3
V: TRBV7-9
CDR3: ASSPRGTDTQY

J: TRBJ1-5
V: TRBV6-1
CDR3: ASRQGAGANQPRH

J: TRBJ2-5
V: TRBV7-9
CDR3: ASSLGQTNEKLFFGSGTQY

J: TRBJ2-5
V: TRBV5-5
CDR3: ASSLVGPETQY

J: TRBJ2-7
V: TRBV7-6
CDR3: ASSSEVGEQY

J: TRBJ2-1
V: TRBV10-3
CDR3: AVRRQGSYNEQF

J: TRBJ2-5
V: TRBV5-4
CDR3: ASRRQGGRGETQY

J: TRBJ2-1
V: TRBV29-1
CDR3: SCRVGDNEQF

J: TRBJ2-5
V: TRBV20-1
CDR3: SADDPPSGTSGQETQY

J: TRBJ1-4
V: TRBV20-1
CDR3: SAPTPGGLDEKLF

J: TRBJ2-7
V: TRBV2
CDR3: ASSGAGKSYEQY

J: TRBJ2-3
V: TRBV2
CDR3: ASSEGLTDTQY

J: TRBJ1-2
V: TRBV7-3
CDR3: ASSATGTGAFGYT

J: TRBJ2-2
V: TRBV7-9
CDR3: ASSLPGHTGELF

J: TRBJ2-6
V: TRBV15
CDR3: ATSRVRPGGTAGANVLT

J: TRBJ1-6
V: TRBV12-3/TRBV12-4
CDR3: ASSTTASPLH

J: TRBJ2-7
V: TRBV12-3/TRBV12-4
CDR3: ASSLLGQTLYEQY

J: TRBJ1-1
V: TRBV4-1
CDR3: ASSALTAEAF

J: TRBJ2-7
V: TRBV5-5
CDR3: ASSFVLTSYEQY

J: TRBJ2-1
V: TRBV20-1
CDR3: SAPGSYVSYHEQF

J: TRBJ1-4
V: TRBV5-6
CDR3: ASSKGQGNEKLF

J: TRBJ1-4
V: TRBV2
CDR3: ASSVQVAGEKLF

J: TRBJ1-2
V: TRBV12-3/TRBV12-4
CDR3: ASSLVQGRGYGYT

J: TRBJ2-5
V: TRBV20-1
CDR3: SAILAGGQETQY

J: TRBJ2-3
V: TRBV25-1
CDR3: ASSSRWGTPRDTDTQY

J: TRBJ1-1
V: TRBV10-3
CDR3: AISEGGGRRMNTEAF

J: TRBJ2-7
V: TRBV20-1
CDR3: STRELAGGGGQY

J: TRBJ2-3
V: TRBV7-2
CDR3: ASSQELRQNSTDTQY

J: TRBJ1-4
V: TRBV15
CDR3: ATNLGEGYEKLF

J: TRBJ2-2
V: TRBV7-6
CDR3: ASSPPVENTGELF

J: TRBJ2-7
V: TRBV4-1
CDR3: ASSTQNRGDYEQY

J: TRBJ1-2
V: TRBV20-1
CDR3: SARDPPVSGTWDYGYT

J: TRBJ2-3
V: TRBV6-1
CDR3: ASSDGTGETDTQY

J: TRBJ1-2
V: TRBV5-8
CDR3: ASSSPGTEIYGYT

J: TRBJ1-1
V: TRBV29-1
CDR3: SVPGTGVTEAF

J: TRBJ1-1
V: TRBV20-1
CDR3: SARGGFFTEAF

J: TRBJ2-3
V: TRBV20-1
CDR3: SAYICSARDPPVSGTRGTDTQY

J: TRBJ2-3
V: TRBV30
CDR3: AWSGTVSTDTQY

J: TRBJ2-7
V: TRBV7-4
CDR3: ASSAHDMGATSEAYEQY

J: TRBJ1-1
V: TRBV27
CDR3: ASSLVVGRGNTEAF

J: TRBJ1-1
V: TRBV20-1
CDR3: SARDTERAF

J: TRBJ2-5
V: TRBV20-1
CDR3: SARDVRVRETQY

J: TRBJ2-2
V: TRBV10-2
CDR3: ASSTSRNTGELF

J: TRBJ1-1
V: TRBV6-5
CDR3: ASSYEPGQGLTEAF

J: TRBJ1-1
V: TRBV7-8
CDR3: ASSLYFGGASEAF

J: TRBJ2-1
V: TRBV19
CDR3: ATIAPGLARNEQF

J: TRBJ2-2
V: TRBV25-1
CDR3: ASTALAGAGGELF

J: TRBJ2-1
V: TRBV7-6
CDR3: ASSLASGPSYNEQF

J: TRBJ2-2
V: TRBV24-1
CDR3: ATSDFGDTGELF

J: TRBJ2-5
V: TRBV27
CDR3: ASSLRNGGAGETQY

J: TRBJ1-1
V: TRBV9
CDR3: ASSVGTGGPTEAF

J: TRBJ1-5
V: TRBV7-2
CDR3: ASSFTGSNQPQH

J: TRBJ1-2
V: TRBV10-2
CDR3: ASSETPYGYT

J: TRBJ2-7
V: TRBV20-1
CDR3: SARSIIETSGYEQY